The 14 T cell receptor beta chains listed next were all sequenced from one sample in a study of cytomegalovirus exposure and HLA in healthy donors. The PCR ran on 60 Vbeta and 13 Jbeta primers. The assay was immunoSEQ multiplex PCR, and TCRdb's table has in-frame clones only and misses some. The sample yields some 120,000 clones, over 75% seen once. The sample taken for sequencing was PBMCs. Every receptor here comes from a woman between 35 and 50 years old in good health and CMV-seropositive.

This chain joins TRBV19 and TRBJ1-1; D is possibly TRBD1 (6 bases). This CDR3 has 15 amino acids. Germline V gene lookup returns CDR1 LNHDA and CDR2 SQIVND (reference sequence). With 2 bases removed from V and 3 bases from J, the gap between germline ends came to 13 bases. CDR3 amino acids: CASSIITGSDTEAFF. Here the CDR3 DNA reads TGTGCCAGTAGTATAATAACAGGGAGTGACACTGAAGCTTTCTTT.

The count of this clone is one. This rearrangement joins TRBV5-1 to TRBJ2-1; D might be TRBD1 (5 bases). Germline values: CDR1 SGHRS, CDR2 YFSETQ. V was pared by 4 bases and J by 0 bases, with 20 bases between. CDR3 length: 18 amino acids. CDR3 bases: TGCGCCAGCAGCACTCCACGACAGAAGCTTAGCTCCTACAATGAGCAGTTCTTC. Its protein product is CASSTPRQKLSSYNEQFF. Supplemented by reference TRBV5-1 and TRBJ2-1, the full variable domain reads KAGVTQTPRYLIKTRGQQVTLSCSPISGHRSVSWYQQTPGQGLQFLFEYFSETQRNKGNFPGRFSGRQFSNSRSEMNVSTLELGDSALYLCASSTPRQKLSSYNEQFFGPGTRLTVL.

The rearrangement joins TRBV6-1 to TRBJ2-1; 11 bases are shared with TRBD2. Germline V gene sequence: CDR1 MNHNS, CDR2 SASEGT. V lost 4 bases, J lost 7 bases, and 6 bases stayed unmatched. The CDR3 runs 15 residues. CDR3 sequence: CASSVSGRALNEQFF. CDR3 bases: TGTGCCAGCAGTGTTAGCGGGAGGGCCTTAAATGAGCAGTTCTTC.

This clone has just a few counts. The V and J genes are TRBV7-6 and TRBJ2-2; 8 bases are a match to TRBD2. Germline loops: CDR1 SGHVS, CDR2 FNYEAQ. The CDR3 runs to 13 residues. The junction had 3 bases not matched to a gene; V was cut back by 5 bases and J by 7 bases. This chain's CDR3 is CASSPTSGGELFF. DNA for the CDR3: TGTGCCAGCAGCCCCACTAGCGGCGGGGAGCTGTTTTTT. Full variable domain (outside the CDR3, taken from reference TRBV7-6 and TRBJ2-2): GAGVSQSPRYKVTKRGQDVALRCDPISGHVSLYWYRQALGQGPEFLTYFNYEAQQDKSGLPNDRFSAERPEGSISTLTIQRTEQRDSAMYRCASSPTSGGELFFGEGSRLTVL.

The rearrangement links TRBV5-1 to TRBJ1-1; D gene uncertain. V dropped 9 bases and J dropped 6 bases, with 9 bases sitting between them. The germline V gene encodes CDR1 SGHRS and CDR2 YFSETQ. The CDR3 spans 10 residues. Here the CDR3 reads CAILSAEAFF. In DNA form, the CDR3 reads TGCGCCATCTTATCCGCTGAAGCTTTCTTT.

The chain combines TRBV5-1 with TRBJ2-7, with TRBD2 matching 12 bases. Unmatched junction bases numbered 7, after V lost 1 base and J lost 5 bases. CDR1 and CDR2 (germline): SGHRS, YFSETQ. CDR3 length: 16 amino acids. Here the CDR3 reads CASSLSSGRAFNEQYF. The CDR3 bases are TGCGCCAGCAGCTTGTCTAGCGGGAGGGCCTTCAACGAGCAGTACTTC.

The chain links TRBV5-4 to TRBJ2-3; D is possibly TRBD1 (6 bases). Germline V gene data show CDR1 as SGHNT and CDR2 as YYREEE (reference sequence). The CDR3 is 15 amino acids. Trimming cost V 0 bases and J 4 bases, with 12 bases left between them. CDR3 sequence reads: CASSLAGAGADTQYF. In DNA, the CDR3 is TGTGCCAGCAGCTTGGCCGGGGCAGGGGCAGATACGCAGTATTTT.

The rearrangement joins TRBV7-8 to TRBJ2-7, with a weak D call TRBD1 (5 bases). The CDR3 runs 15 residues. V lost 5 bases, J lost 2 bases, and 16 bases lay in between. The germline gives CDR1 SGHVS, CDR2 FQNEAQ. CDR3 region: CASSPGAGLAYEQYF. The CDR3 region has the DNA TGTGCCAGCAGCCCTGGGGCAGGGCTGGCCTACGAGCAGTACTTC.

This clone was observed once. The rearrangement joins TRBV7-2 to TRBJ1-5; 7 bases fit TRBD1. CDR1 and CDR2 from the germline V gene are SGHTA and FQGNSA. The CDR3 extends over 16 amino acids. V shed 5 bases, J shed 0 bases, and the junction held 7 bases outside the gene matches. The CDR3 nucleotides read TGTGCCAGCAGCCCGGGACAGAGTCATAGCAATCAGCCCCAGCATTTT. It encodes CASSPGQSHSNQPQHF.

The chain combines TRBV6-6 with TRBJ2-3; 7 nucleotides line up with TRBD1. This CDR3 spans 14 amino acids. The V gene end was trimmed by 1 base and the J gene end by 3 bases; junction bases not matched to a gene: 1. Germline V gene lookup returns CDR1 MNHNY and CDR2 SVGAGI (reference sequence). CDR3 amino acids: CASSYWGQTDTQYF. In DNA form, the CDR3 reads TGTGCCAGCAGTTACTGGGGACAGACAGATACGCAGTATTTT.

This clone was recorded once. The chain joins TRBV7-9 to TRBJ2-4, with D possibly matching TRBD2 (5 bases). Trimming cost V 4 bases and J 1 base, with 17 bases left between them. CDR1 is SEHNR and CDR2 is FQNEAQ in the germline V gene (reference sequence). The CDR3 contains 17 residues. The CDR3 coding sequence is TGTGCCAGCAGCTCGGCCTCCGGGGTCGCTGCCAAAAACATTCAGTACTTC. Amino acid sequence: CASSSASGVAAKNIQYF.

The rearrangement links TRBV2 to TRBJ2-5; possible D gene TRBD2, 5 bases. Trimming stripped 2 bases from V and 1 base from J, with 5 bases between. Germline values: CDR1 SNHLY, CDR2 FYNNEI. CDR3 length: 13 amino acids. Here the CDR3 DNA reads TGTGCCAGCAGTGAACTAGCCCAAGAGACCCAGTACTTC. Amino acid sequence: CASSELAQETQYF.

This clone was seen a single time. The V gene is TRBV7-8, the J gene TRBJ2-6; D is ambiguous. Germline values: CDR1 SGHVS, CDR2 FQNEAQ. The CDR3 is made up of 18 amino acids. Trimming took 2 bases from V and 1 from J, leaving 15 bases between them. DNA for the CDR3: TGTGCCAGCAGCTTAAGGTTTCCTCAGAGGTCTGGGGCCAACGTCCTGACTTTC. This codes for CASSLRFPQRSGANVLTF.

The V gene is TRBV9, the J gene TRBJ2-1; 9 positions agree with TRBD2. Germline CDR1 SGDLS, CDR2 YYNGEE. The CDR3 consists of 15 residues. V lost 0 bases, J lost 8 bases, and 6 bases stayed unmatched. The CDR3 region has the DNA TGTGCCAGCAGCGTAGAGCGGGAGGTGGTCGATGAGCAGTTCTTC. Protein product: CASSVEREVVDEQFF.